The next 14 T cell receptor beta chains were all read from a single sample in a study of blood T cell repertoires in COVID-19. The data were produced by immunoSEQ multiplex PCR, yet TCRdb's version contains in-frame clones alone and is incomplete. The sample has nearly 95,000 clones, almost 90% seen once; the top ten hold approximately 1.6%. The sequencing input was peripheral blood. These receptors came from a human donor with active COVID-19. The donor label of this sample is uncertain.

This sequence joins TRBV5-1 and TRBJ2-1, with 10 bases that match TRBD2. This CDR3 has 16 amino acids. The V gene's germline CDR1 is SGHRS and CDR2 YFSETQ. V dropped 6 bases and J dropped 8; count of bases not matched to a gene: 14. CDR3 nucleotides: TGCGCCAGCACCTTAGCGGGGGGCCGCCCCGCGGATGAGCAGTTCTTC. Translation: CASTLAGGRPADEQFF.

This chain connects TRBV6-5 to TRBJ1-4; TRBD1 matches 7 bases. The germline V gene encodes CDR1 MNHEY and CDR2 SVGAGI. There are 15 residues in the CDR3. V shed 6 bases, J shed 3 bases, and the junction held 7 bases outside the gene matches. For the CDR3, the DNA is TGTGCCAGCAGGGCCGACAGGGTCCCTAATGAAAAACTGTTTTTT. It specifies CASRADRVPNEKLFF.

The chain uses TRBV9 and TRBJ2-1; 12 bases line up with TRBD2. Per the germline V gene, CDR1 is SGDLS and CDR2 is YYNGEE. This CDR3 contains 15 residues. V trimming: 5 bases; J trimming: 2 bases; junction bases outside the gene matches: 2. CDR3 sequence reads: CASSTSGGPYNEQFF. In DNA form, the CDR3 reads TGTGCCAGCAGTACTAGCGGGGGGCCCTACAATGAGCAGTTCTTC.

The chain carries TRBV7-8 and TRBJ1-5, with D hard to call. The CDR3 is 17 residues long. The V and J ends lost 0 bases and 1 base respectively, with 13 bases between them. Germline V gene lookup returns CDR1 SGHVS and CDR2 FQNEAQ. CDR3: CASSLADWVGSNQPQHF. The DNA of the CDR3 is TGTGCCAGCAGCTTAGCGGACTGGGTGGGGAGCAATCAGCCCCAGCATTTT.

The chain is built from TRBV30 and TRBJ1-1, with D hard to call. The CDR3 extends over 12 amino acids. V was clipped by 0 bases and J by 13 bases, with 15 bases between them. Germline CDR1 reads GTSNPN; CDR2 reads SVGIG (reference sequence). As DNA, the CDR3 is TGTGCCTGGAGTGTCCTTGCCCGGGTGGTTTTCTTT. Its protein product is CAWSVLARVVFF.

The chain couples TRBV10-1 to TRBJ1-2; weak D call: TRBD1 (5 bases). Trimming left V 4 bases short and J 4 bases short, with 10 bases between. This CDR3 comprises 13 residues. Looked up from germline, CDR1 is WNHNN and CDR2 is SYGVQD (reference sequence). The CDR3 bases are TGCGCCAGCAGTGCAGACAGTTCCTATGGCTACACCTTC. It translates to CASSADSSYGYTF.

The chain joins TRBV24-1 to TRBJ2-1, with TRBD2 matching over 9 bases. Germline V lookup: CDR1 KGHDR, CDR2 SFDVKD. V trimming: 1 base; J trimming: 1 base; junction bases outside the gene matches: 1. The CDR3 is made up of 16 amino acids. In DNA form, the CDR3 reads TGTGCCACCAGTGATTTTAGCGGGAGTTCCTACAATGAGCAGTTCTTC. It translates to CATSDFSGSSYNEQFF.

The chain employs TRBV6-5 and TRBJ2-3; weak D call: TRBD2 (6 bases). The germline V gene has CDR1 MNHEY and CDR2 SVGAGI. V was trimmed by 5 bases and J by 4 bases, leaving 13 bases between them. CDR3 length: 14 residues. The DNA for the CDR3 is TGTGCCAGCAGTCGCGGGGTATACCCAGATACGCAGTATTTT. Translated, it gives CASSRGVYPDTQYF.

The rearrangement uses TRBV5-1 and TRBJ2-7; TRBD1 might be the D (6 bases). Germline CDR1 SGHRS, CDR2 YFSETQ. The CDR3 covers 15 residues. The V end lost 0 bases, the J end lost 5 bases, and 15 bases lay between the germline ends. CDR3 region: CASSLATGKEDEQYF. Written as DNA, the CDR3 is TGCGCCAGCAGCTTGGCCACAGGGAAAGAAGACGAGCAGTACTTC.

The gene calls are TRBV27 and TRBJ2-2; 13 bases agree with TRBD2. V trimming: 4 bases; J trimming: 4 bases; junction bases outside the gene matches: 3. CDR1 and CDR2 (germline): MNHEY, SMNVEV (reference sequence). The CDR3 sequence is 16 residues long. The CDR3 coding sequence is TGTGCCAGCAGTTCCGGACTAGCGGGGGTCACCGGGGAGCTGTTTTTT. Protein sequence: CASSSGLAGVTGELFF.

V usage is TRBV2 and J usage is TRBJ2-7; the D gene is possibly TRBD1 (5 bases). CDR1 and CDR2 (germline): SNHLY, FYNNEI. The CDR3 loop spans 14 amino acids. The V and J ends lost 6 bases and 0 bases respectively, with 12 bases between them. The CDR3 DNA reads as TGTGCCAGCAGCGCTACAGGTTTCTCCTACGAGCAGTACTTC. Protein product: CASSATGFSYEQYF.

The chain recombines TRBV4-1 with TRBJ2-7; 9 bases are shared with TRBD2. This CDR3 has 15 amino acids. Per the germline V gene, CDR1 is MGHRA and CDR2 is YSYEKL. The V and J ends lost 3 bases and 1 base, in that order; junction bases with no gene match: 4. The CDR3 DNA is TGCGCCAGCAGCCATGGAAGCGGGGGGTCCTACGAGCAGTACTTC. Amino acids: CASSHGSGGSYEQYF.

The rearrangement joins TRBV3-1 (or the pseudogene TRBV3-2) to TRBJ2-5; possible D gene TRBD2, 5 bases. The J call could be wrong; TRBJ2-7 is a better fit for the DNA end. Germline V gene sequence: CDR1 LGHDT, CDR2 YNNKEL (reference sequence). CDR3 length: 16 amino acids. The CDR3 DNA reads as TGTGCCAGCAGCCACAACGTAGGGCGGGTAACCTACGAGCAGTACTTC. Amino acid sequence: CASSHNVGRVTYEQYF.

This clone was counted once. The CDR3 loop reads CASSPGLAGGSYEQYF. CDR3 nucleotides: TGTGCCAGCAGCCCGGGACTAGCGGGGGGCTCCTACGAGCAGTACTTC. The chain has TRBV5-6 and TRBJ2-7; 15 positions match TRBD2. There are 16 residues in the CDR3. CDR1 is SGHDT, CDR2 YYEEEE, per germline. With 4 bases clipped from V and 0 bases from J, the junction kept 2 bases outside the gene matches.